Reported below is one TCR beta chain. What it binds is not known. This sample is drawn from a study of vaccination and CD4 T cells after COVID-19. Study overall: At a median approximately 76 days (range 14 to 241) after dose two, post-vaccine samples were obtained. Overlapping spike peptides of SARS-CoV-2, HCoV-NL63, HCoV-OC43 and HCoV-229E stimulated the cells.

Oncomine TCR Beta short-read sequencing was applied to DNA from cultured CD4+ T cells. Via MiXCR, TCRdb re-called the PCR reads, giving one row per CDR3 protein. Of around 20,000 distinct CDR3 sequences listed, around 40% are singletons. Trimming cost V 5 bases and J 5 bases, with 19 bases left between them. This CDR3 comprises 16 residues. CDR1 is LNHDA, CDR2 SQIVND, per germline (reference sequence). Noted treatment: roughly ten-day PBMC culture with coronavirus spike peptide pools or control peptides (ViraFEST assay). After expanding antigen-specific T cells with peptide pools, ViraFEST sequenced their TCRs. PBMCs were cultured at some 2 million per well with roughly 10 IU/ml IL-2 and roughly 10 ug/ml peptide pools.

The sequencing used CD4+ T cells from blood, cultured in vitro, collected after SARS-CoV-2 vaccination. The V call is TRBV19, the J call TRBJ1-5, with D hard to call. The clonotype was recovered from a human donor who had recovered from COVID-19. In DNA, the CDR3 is TGTGCCAGTAGTTCGTACCTCGGGTCGCAGGATCAGCCCCAGCATTTT. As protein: CASSSYLGSQDQPQHF.